This TCR beta chain is drawn from a study of blood T cell repertoires in COVID-19. Germline V gene lookup returns CDR1 MNHEY and CDR2 SMNVEV (reference sequence). V trimming: 6 bases; J trimming: 0 bases; junction bases outside the gene matches: 8. The CDR3 covers 16 residues. Sequencing was performed with immunoSEQ multiplex PCR; in TCRdb, only in-frame clones are kept and a portion is missing. The sample holds roughly 250,000 clones, approximately 92% seen once. This rearrangement joins TRBV27 to TRBJ2-3; the match to TRBD2 covers 8 bases. This TCR was sampled from a woman younger than 30 who had recovered from COVID-19. Sequenced: PBMCs or T cells enriched from blood (not recorded which). The CDR3 DNA reads as TGTGCCAGCAGGGTACTAGCGGATACTAGCACAGATACGCAGTATTTT. Residues: CASRVLADTSTDTQYF.